Listed below are T cell receptor beta chains from one sample, sequenced in a study of post-analysis software for immune sequencing data. TCRdb analysed the PCR reads with MiXCR anew, one entry per CDR3 protein. The repertoire includes hundreds of thousands of distinct CDR3 sequences, roughly two fifths of them detected once, and under 2% sits in the top ten. The sequenced material came from blood. These receptors were collected from a girl under 18 with multiple sclerosis. CDR3s include the opening cysteine and the closing phenylalanine or tryptophan. D genes are given only for firm matches. Expanded clones are given a class, and other clones once, few, many or no size at all.

TRBJ2-1 - TRBV5-1 - CASSLPSSSYNEQFF TGCGCCAGCAGCTTGCCTAGTTCGTCCTACAATGAGCAGTTCTTC
TRBJ2-1 few TRBV6-2/TRBV6-3 TRBD2 CASNPGLAINEQFF TGTGCCAGCAACCCGGGACTAGCGATTAATGAGCAGTTCTTC
TRBJ2-7 - TRBV29-1 - CSVLAQGRYEQYF TGCAGCGTTCTCGCCCAGGGTAGATACGAGCAGTACTTC
TRBJ2-3 - TRBV5-1 - CASSRNQRLNRADTQYF TGCGCCAGCAGCCGGAACCAGAGGTTGAACAGAGCAGATACGCAGTATTTT
TRBJ2-7 few TRBV5-1 - CASSLDTGYEQYF TGCGCCAGCAGCTTGGATACGGGATACGAGCAGTACTTC
TRBJ2-1 - TRBV5-1 - CASRVGESIYNEQFF TGCGCCAGCCGGGTCGGGGAATCCATTTACAATGAGCAGTTCTTC
TRBJ1-4 - TRBV7-9 TRBD1 CASSLSSGTGGEKLFF TGTGCCAGCAGCCTATCTTCCGGGACAGGGGGTGAAAAACTGTTTTTT
TRBJ2-7 few TRBV6-2/TRBV6-3 - CASSYPSTGSQWRTGGAYEQYF TGTGCCAGCAGTTACCCTAGTACCGGGTCTCAGTGGAGAACGGGTGGGGCCTACGAGCAGTACTTC
TRBJ2-5 few TRBV7-2 - CASSLGVRGRQETQYF TGTGCCAGCAGCTTAGGAGTCCGGGGGAGGCAAGAGACCCAGTACTTC
TRBJ1-1 - TRBV6-6 TRBD1 CASSQGQVTEAFF TGTGCCAGCAGTCAGGGACAGGTCACTGAAGCTTTCTTT
TRBJ2-5 - TRBV20-1 - CSARVLRPSARVGTQYF TGCAGTGCTAGAGTTCTCCGCCCTAGCGCGAGGGTGGGGACCCAGTACTTC
TRBJ2-5 once TRBV5-1 - CASRGQGGWQTQYF TGCGCCAGCCGAGGGCAGGGTGGATGGCAGACCCAGTACTTC
TRBJ1-2 few TRBV28 - CASGPLGQWDGYTF TGTGCCAGCGGGCCGTTGGGACAATGGGACGGCTACACCTTC
TRBJ2-5 few TRBV5-5 - CASTYEPRIEQYF TGTGCCAGCACCTATGAGCCTAGGATTGAGCAGTACTTC
TRBJ2-7 - TRBV5-5 TRBD2 CASSFRPGGEGEQYF TGTGCCAGCAGCTTCCGACCGGGAGGGGAAGGCGAGCAGTACTTC
TRBJ2-2 - TRBV5-1 - CASSFLGENTGELFF TGCGCCAGCAGCTTTTTGGGCGAGAACACCGGGGAGCTGTTTTTT
TRBJ2-7 - TRBV7-2 TRBD1 CASRYRDRVQYEQYF TGTGCCAGCAGGTACAGGGACAGGGTTCAATACGAGCAGTACTTC
TRBJ2-3 few TRBV7-9 - CASSLPGASTDTQYF TGTGCCAGCAGCTTACCGGGGGCCAGCACAGATACGCAGTATTTT
TRBJ2-5 - TRBV2 - CASRGSLGAQETQYF TGTGCCAGCAGAGGATCCCTAGGGGCCCAAGAGACCCAGTACTTC
TRBJ2-3 - TRBV5-1 TRBD2 CASSTSTSGGATDTQYF TGCGCCAGCAGCACCTCGACTAGCGGGGGGGCAACAGATACGCAGTATTTT
TRBJ1-2 - TRBV6-2/TRBV6-3 - CASSYGHFYGYTF TGTGCCAGCAGTTACGGCCACTTCTATGGCTACACCTTC
TRBJ2-7 - TRBV27 TRBD2 CASRLSGSYEQYF TGTGCCAGCAGACTTAGCGGGAGCTACGAGCAGTACTTC
TRBJ2-1 many TRBV7-3 TRBD2 CASSPLAGPYNEQFF TGTGCCAGCAGCCCACTAGCGGGGCCCTACAATGAGCAGTTCTTC
TRBJ1-2 few TRBV20-1 - CSAREGANYGYTF TGCAGTGCTAGGGAGGGAGCTAACTATGGCTACACCTTC
TRBJ2-7 few TRBV5-1 - CASSLRRGGEQYF TGCGCCAGCAGCTTGCGCAGGGGAGGAGAGCAGTACTTC
TRBJ2-7 - TRBV13 TRBD1 CASSPPGQGNYEQYF TGTGCCAGCAGCCCACCGGGACAGGGAAACTACGAGCAGTACTTC
TRBJ2-1 - TRBV5-1 - CASPRGGTMREFF TGCGCCAGCCCCAGGGGGGGCACAATGAGGGAGTTCTTC
TRBJ1-2 few TRBV7-6 - CASSLQDNYGYTF TGTGCCAGCAGCTTACAAGACAACTATGGCTACACCTTC
TRBJ2-4 - TRBV5-1 - CASSFSGEGKNIQYF TGCGCCAGCAGCTTCTCGGGAGAGGGCAAAAACATTCAGTACTTC